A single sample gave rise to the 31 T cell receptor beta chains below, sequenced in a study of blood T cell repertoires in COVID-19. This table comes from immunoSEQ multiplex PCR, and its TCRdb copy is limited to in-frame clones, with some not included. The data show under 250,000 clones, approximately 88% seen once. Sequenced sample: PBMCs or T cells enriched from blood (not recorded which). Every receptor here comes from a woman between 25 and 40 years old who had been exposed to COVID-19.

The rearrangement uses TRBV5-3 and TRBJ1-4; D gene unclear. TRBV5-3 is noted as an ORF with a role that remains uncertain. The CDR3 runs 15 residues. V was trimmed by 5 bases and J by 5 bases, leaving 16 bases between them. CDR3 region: CARSLSDKWNEKLFF. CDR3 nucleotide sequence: TGTGCCAGAAGTCTCTCCGACAAATGGAATGAAAAACTGTTTTTT.

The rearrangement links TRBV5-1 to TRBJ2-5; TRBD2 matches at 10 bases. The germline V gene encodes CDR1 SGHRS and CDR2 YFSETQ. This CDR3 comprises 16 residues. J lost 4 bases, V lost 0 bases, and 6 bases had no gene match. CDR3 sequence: CASSLEASGSLETQYF. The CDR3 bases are TGCGCCAGCAGCTTGGAGGCTAGCGGGAGTCTAGAGACCCAGTACTTC.

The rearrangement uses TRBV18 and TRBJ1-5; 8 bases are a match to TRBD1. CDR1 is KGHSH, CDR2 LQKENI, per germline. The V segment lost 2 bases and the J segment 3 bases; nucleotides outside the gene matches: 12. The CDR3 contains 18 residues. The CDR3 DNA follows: TGTGCCAGCTCACCAGGACAGGGCTTTACTCCTCTCAATCAGCCCCAGCATTTT. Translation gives CASSPGQGFTPLNQPQHF.

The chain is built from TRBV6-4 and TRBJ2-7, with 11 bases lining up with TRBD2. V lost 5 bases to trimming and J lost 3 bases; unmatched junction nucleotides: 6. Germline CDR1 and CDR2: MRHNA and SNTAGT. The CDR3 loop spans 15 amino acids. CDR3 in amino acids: CASSYPSGRNYEQYF. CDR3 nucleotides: TGTGCCAGCAGTTACCCTAGCGGGAGGAACTACGAGCAGTACTTC.

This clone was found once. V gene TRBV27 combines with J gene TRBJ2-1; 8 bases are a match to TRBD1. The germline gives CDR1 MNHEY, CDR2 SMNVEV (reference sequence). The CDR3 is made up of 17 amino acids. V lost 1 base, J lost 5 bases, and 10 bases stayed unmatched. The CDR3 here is CASSLLLRTGNDNEQFF. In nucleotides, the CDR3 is TGTGCCAGCAGTTTATTGCTACGGACAGGGAACGACAATGAGCAGTTCTTC.

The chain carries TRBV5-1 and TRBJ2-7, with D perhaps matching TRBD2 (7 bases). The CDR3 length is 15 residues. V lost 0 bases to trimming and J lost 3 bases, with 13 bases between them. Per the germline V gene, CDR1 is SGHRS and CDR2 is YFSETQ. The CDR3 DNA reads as TGCGCCAGCAGCTTGGTGGGGGGGCCGAGCTACGAGCAGTACTTC. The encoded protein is CASSLVGGPSYEQYF.

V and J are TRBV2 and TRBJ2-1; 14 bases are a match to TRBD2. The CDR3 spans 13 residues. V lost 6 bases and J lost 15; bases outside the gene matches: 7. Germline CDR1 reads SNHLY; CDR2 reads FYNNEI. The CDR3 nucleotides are TGTGCCAGCAGCGACCCGGGACTAGCGGGAGTGTTCTTC. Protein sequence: CASSDPGLAGVFF.

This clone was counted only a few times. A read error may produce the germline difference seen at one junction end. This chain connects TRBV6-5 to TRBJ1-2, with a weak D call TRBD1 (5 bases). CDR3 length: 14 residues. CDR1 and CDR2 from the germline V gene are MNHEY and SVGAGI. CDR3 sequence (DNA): TGTGCCAGCAGTGACTCGGTCAGGGCCTATGGCTACACCTTC. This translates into CASSDSVRAYGYTF.

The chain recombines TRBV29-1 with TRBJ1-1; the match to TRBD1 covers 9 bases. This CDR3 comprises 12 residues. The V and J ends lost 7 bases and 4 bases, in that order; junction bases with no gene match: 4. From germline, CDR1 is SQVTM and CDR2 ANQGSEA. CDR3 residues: CSAPTGGTEAFF. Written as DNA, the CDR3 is TGCAGCGCCCCGACAGGGGGCACTGAAGCTTTCTTT.

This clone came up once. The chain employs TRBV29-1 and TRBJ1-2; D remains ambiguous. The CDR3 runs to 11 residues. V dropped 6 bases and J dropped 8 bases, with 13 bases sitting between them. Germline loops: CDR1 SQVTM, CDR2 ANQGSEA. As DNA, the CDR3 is TGCAGCGTCAGTATTCAATCGGGCTACACCTTC. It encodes CSVSIQSGYTF.

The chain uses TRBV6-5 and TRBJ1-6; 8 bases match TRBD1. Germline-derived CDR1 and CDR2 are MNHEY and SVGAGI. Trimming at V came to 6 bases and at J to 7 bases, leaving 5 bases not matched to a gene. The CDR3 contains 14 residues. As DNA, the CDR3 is TGTGCCAGCAGGGAGACAGGGGAGAATTCACCCCTCCACTTT. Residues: CASRETGENSPLHF.

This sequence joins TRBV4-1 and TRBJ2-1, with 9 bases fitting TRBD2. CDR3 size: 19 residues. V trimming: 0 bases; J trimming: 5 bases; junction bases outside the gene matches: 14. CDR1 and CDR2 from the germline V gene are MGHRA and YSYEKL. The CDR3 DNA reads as TGCGCCAGCAGCCAAGATGGGTATCCGGGGACTAGCTTAAACAATGAGCAGTTCTTC. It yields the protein CASSQDGYPGTSLNNEQFF.

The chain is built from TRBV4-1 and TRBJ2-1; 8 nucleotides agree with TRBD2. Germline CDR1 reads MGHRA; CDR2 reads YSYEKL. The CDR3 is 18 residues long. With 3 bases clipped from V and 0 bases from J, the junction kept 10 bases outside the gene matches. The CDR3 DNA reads TGCGCCAGCAGCCAGAATGATTTAGCGGGAAGCTCCTACAATGAGCAGTTCTTC. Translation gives CASSQNDLAGSSYNEQFF.

The CDR3 nucleotides are TGTGCCAGCAGTAAACGCCAAACGGGAGGATCGGATACGCAGTATTTT. This sequence encodes CASSKRQTGGSDTQYF. The V and J genes are TRBV27 and TRBJ2-3; 7 bases match TRBD2. Losses at the gene ends were 5 bases for V and 6 bases for J; bases not matched to a gene: 14. Germline V lookup: CDR1 MNHEY, CDR2 SMNVEV (reference sequence). This CDR3 contains 16 residues.

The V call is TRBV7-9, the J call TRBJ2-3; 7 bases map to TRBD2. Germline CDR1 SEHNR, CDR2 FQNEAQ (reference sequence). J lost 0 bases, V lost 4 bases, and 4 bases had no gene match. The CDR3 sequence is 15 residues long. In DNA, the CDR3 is TGTGCCAGCAGCTCGGGGAGGGCTAGCACAGATACGCAGTATTTT. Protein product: CASSSGRASTDTQYF.

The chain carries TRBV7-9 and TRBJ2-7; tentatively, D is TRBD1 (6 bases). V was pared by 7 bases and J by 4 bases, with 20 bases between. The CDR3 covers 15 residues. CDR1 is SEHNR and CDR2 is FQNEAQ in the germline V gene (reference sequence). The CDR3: CASTLGLGARYEQYF. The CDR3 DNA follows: TGTGCCAGCACCCTAGGATTGGGGGCGCGATACGAGCAGTACTTC.

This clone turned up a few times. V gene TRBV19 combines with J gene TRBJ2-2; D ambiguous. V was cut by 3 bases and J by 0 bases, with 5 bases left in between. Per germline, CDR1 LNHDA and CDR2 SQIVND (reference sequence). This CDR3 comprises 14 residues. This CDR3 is CASSIGPNTGELFF. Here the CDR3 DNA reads TGTGCCAGTAGTATTGGGCCGAACACCGGGGAGCTGTTTTTT. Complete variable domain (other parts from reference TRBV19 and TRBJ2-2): DGGITQSPKYLFRKEGQNVTLSCEQNLNHDAMYWYRQDPGQGLRLIYYSQIVNDFQKGDIAEGYSVSREKKESFPLTVTSAQKNPTAFYLCASSIGPNTGELFFGEGSRLTVL.

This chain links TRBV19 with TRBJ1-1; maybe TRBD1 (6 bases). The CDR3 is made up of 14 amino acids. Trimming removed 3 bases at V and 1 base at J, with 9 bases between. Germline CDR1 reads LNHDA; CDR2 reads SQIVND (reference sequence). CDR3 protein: CASSIGTTNTEAFF. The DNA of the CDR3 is TGTGCCAGTAGTATCGGGACAACGAACACTGAAGCTTTCTTT. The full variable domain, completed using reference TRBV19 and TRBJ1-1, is DGGITQSPKYLFRKEGQNVTLSCEQNLNHDAMYWYRQDPGQGLRLIYYSQIVNDFQKGDIAEGYSVSREKKESFPLTVTSAQKNPTAFYLCASSIGTTNTEAFFGQGTRLTVV.

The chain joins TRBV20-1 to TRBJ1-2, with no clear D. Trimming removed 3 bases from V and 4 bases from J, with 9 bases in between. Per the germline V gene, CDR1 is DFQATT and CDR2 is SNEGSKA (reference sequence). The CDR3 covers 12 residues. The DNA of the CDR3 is TGCAGTGCTAGTGCCCCCCGCTATGGCTACACCTTC. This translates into CSASAPRYGYTF.

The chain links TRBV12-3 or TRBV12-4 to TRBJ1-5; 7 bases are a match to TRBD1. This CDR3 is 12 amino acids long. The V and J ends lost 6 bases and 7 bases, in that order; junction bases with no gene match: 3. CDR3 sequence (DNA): TGTGCCAGCAGCTCCAGGGGGCAGCCCCAGCATTTT. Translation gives CASSSRGQPQHF.

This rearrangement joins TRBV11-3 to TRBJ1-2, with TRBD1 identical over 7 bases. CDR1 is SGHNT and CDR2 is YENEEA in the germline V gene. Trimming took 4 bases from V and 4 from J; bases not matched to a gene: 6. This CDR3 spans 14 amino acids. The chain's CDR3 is CASSCRQGPYGYTF. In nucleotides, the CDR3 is TGTGCCAGCAGCTGCCGACAGGGTCCCTATGGCTACACCTTC.

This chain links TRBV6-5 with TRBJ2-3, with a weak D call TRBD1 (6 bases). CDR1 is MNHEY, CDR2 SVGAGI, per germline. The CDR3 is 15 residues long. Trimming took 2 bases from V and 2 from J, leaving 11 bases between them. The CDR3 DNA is TGTGCCAGCAGTTACGCCAGGGGTGTCACAGATACGCAGTATTTT. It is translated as CASSYARGVTDTQYF.

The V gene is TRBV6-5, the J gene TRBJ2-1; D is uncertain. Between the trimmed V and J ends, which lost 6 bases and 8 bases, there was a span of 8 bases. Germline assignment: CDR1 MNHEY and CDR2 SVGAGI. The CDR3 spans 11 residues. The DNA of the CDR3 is TGTGCCAGCAGGGAGCGTTATGAGCAGTTCTTC. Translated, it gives CASRERYEQFF.

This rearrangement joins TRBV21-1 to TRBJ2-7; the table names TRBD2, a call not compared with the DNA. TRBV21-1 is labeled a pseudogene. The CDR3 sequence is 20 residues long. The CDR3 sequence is CASSKALLTKGGREVYEQYF. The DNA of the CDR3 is TGTGCCAGCAGCAAAGCGCTTTTGACGAAGGGAGGGCGGGAGGTCTACGAGCAGTACTTC.

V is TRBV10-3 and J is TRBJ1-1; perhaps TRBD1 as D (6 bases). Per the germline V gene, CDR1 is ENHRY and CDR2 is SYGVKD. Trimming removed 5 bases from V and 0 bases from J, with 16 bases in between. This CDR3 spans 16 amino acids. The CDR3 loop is CAISTEGTTVNTEAFF. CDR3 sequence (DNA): TGTGCCATCAGTACTGAGGGGACAACCGTGAACACTGAAGCTTTCTTT.

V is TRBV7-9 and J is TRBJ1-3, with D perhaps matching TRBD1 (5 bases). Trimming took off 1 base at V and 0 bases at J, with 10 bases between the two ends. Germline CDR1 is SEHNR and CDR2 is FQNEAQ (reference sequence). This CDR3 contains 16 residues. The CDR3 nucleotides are TGTGCCAGCAGCTTAGGCGGGGGGAGCTCTGGAAACACCATATATTTT. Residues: CASSLGGGSSGNTIYF. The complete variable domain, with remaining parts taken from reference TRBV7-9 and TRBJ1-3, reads DTGVSQNPRHKITKRGQNVTFRCDPISEHNRLYWYRQTLGQGPEFLTYFQNEAQLEKSRLLSDRFSAERPKGSFSTLEIQRTEQGDSAMYLCASSLGGGSSGNTIYFGEGSWLTVV.

DNA of the CDR3: TGCGCCAGCAGCTTGGGTAGGGGAGAGACCCAGTACTTC. As protein: CASSLGRGETQYF. The V call is TRBV5-1, the J call TRBJ2-5, with D perhaps TRBD1 (5 bases). Trimming took off 0 bases at V and 4 bases at J, with 7 bases between the two ends. There are 13 residues in the CDR3. CDR1 and CDR2 (germline): SGHRS, YFSETQ.

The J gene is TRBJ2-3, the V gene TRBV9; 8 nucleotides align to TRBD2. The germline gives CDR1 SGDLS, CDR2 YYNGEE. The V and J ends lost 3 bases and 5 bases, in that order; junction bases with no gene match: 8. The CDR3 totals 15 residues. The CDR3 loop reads CASSGGSGIGDTQYF. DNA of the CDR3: TGTGCCAGCAGCGGGGGTAGCGGGATCGGAGATACGCAGTATTTT.

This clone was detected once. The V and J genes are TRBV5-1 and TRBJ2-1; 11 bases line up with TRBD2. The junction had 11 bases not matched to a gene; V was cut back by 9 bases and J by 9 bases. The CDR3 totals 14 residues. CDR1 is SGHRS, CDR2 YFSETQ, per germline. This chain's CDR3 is CATRTGTSGFEQFF. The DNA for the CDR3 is TGCGCCACAAGGACCGGGACTAGCGGTTTTGAGCAGTTCTTC.

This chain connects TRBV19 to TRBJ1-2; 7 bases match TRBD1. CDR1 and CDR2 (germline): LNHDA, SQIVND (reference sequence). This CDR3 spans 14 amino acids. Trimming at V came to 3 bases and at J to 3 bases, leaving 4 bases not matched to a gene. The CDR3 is CASSMKGAYYGYTF. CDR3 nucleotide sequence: TGTGCCAGTAGTATGAAGGGGGCGTACTATGGCTACACCTTC. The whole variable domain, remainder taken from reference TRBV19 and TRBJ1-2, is DGGITQSPKYLFRKEGQNVTLSCEQNLNHDAMYWYRQDPGQGLRLIYYSQIVNDFQKGDIAEGYSVSREKKESFPLTVTSAQKNPTAFYLCASSMKGAYYGYTFGSGTRLTVV.

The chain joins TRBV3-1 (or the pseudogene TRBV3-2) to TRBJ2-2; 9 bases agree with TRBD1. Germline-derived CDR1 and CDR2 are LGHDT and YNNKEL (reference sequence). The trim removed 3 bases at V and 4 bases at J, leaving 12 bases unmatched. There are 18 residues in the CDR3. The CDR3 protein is CASSHIMADRGSTGELFF. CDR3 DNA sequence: TGTGCCAGCAGCCACATCATGGCGGACAGGGGTAGCACCGGGGAGCTGTTTTTT.